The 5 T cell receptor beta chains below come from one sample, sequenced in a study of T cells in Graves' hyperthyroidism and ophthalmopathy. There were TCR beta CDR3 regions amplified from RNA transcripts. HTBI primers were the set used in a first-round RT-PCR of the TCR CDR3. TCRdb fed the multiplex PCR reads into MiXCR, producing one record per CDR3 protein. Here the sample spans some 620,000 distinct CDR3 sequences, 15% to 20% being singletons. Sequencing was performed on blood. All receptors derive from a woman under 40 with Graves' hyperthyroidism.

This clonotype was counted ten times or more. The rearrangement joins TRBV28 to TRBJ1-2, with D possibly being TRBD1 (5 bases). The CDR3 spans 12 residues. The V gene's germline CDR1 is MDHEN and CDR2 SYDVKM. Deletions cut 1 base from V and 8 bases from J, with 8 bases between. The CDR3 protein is CASSLFGDGYTF. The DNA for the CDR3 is TGTGCCAGCAGTTTATTTGGGGACGGCTACACCTTC.

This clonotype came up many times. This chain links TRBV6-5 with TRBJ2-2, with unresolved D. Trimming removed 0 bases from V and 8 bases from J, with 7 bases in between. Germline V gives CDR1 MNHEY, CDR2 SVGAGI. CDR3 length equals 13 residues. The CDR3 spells CASSYSRRGELFF. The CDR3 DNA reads TGTGCCAGCAGTTACTCTCGGCGGGGGGAGCTGTTTTTT.

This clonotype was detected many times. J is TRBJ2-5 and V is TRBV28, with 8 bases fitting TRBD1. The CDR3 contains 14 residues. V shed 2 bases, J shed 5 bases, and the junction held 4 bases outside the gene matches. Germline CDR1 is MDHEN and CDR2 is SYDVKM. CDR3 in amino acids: CASSLGDRIETQYF. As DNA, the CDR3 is TGTGCCAGCAGTTTAGGGGACAGGATCGAGACCCAGTACTTC.

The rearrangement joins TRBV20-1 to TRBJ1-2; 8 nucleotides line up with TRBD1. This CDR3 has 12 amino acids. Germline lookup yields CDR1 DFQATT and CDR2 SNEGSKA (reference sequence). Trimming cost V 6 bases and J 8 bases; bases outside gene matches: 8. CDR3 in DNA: TGCAGTGCACAGGTCAGGGGGCCCGGCTACACCTTC. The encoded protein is CSAQVRGPGYTF.

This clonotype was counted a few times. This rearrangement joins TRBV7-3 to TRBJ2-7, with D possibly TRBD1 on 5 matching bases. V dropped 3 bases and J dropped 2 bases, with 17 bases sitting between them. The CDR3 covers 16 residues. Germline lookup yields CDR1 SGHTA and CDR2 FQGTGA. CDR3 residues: CASSLFPSPGPYEQYF. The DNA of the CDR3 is TGTGCCAGCAGCTTGTTCCCCTCCCCAGGGCCCTACGAGCAGTACTTC. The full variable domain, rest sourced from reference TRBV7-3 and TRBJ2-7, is GAGVSQTPSNKVTEKGKYVELRCDPISGHTALYWYRQSLGQGPEFLIYFQGTGAADDSGLPNDRFFAVRPEGSVSTLKIQRTERGDSAVYLCASSLFPSPGPYEQYFGPGTRLTVT.